The sequence of this T cell receptor beta chain was determined in a study of CD8 T cells in ankylosing spondylitis. Notes on the study in general: Disease-linked clones were found to be CD8+ and relatively rare in peripheral blood. Seven to nine highly homologous variants formed a TCR beta motif that appeared characteristic of ankylosing spondylitis blood. Disease-linked clones were reportedly significantly enriched in matched ankylosing spondylitis synovial fluid.

This clonotype has just a few counts. Its antigen is unidentified. The ends were cut back, 4 bases at V and 5 bases at J, with 19 bases in the middle. The germline V gene encodes CDR1 MNHEY and CDR2 SVGAGI. CDR3 length: 16 amino acids. Libraries of TCR beta came from quantitative 5'-RACE with molecular barcodes. TCRdb independently ran MiXCR on the 5' RACE reads; one entry per CDR3 protein. The sample contains a few hundred thousand distinct CDR3 sequences, less than 25% of which appear only once. Sequencing used blood, either unsorted or a sorted T cell fraction (not recorded which). This receptor was taken from a female donor with ankylosing spondylitis or in good health (not recorded which). V and J are TRBV6-5 and TRBJ2-3, with D perhaps TRBD1 or TRBD2 (5 bases each). The CDR3 DNA sequence: TGTGCCAGCAGTTCCCCACGACAAGGTGGGGGAGATACGCAGTATTTT. As protein: CASSSPRQGGGDTQYF.